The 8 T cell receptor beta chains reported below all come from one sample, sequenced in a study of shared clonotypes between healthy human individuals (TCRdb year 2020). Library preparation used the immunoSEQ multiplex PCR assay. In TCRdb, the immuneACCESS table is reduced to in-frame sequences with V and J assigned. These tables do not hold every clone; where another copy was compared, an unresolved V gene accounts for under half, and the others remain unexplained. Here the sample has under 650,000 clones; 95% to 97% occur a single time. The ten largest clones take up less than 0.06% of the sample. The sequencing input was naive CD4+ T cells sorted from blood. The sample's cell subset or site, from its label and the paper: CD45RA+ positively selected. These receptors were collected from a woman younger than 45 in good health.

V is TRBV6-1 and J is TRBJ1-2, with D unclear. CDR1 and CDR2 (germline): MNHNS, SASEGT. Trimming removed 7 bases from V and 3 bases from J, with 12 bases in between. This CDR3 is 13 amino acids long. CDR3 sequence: CASIRRGDYGYTF. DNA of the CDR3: TGTGCCAGCATCAGGCGGGGAGACTATGGCTACACCTTC.

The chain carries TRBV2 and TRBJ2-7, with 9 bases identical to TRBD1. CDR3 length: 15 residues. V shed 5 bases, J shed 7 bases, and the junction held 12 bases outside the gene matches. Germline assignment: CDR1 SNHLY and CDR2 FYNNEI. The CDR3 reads CASSQVGTGLGEQYF. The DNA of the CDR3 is TGTGCCAGCAGTCAAGTGGGGACAGGGTTGGGTGAGCAGTACTTC. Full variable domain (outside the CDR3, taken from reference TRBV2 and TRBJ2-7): EPEVTQTPSHQVTQMGQEVILRCVPISNHLYFYWYRQILGQKVEFLVSFYNNEISEKSEIFDDQFSVERPDGSNFTLKIRSTKLEDSAMYFCASSQVGTGLGEQYFGPGTRLTVT.

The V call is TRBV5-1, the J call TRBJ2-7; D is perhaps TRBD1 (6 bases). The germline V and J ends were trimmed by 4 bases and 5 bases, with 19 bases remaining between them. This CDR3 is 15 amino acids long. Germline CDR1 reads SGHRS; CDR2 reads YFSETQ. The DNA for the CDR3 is TGCGCCAGCAGCCGAACAGGGAATCAGATAGACGAGCAGTACTTC. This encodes CASSRTGNQIDEQYF. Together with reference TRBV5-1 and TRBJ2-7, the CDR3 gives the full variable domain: KAGVTQTPRYLIKTRGQQVTLSCSPISGHRSVSWYQQTPGQGLQFLFEYFSETQRNKGNFPGRFSGRQFSNSRSEMNVSTLELGDSALYLCASSRTGNQIDEQYFGPGTRLTVT.

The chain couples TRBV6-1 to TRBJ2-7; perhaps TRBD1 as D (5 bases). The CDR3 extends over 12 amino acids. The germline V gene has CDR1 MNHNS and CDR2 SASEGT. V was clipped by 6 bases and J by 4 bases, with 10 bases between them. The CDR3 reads CASREQDYEQYF. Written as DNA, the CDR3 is TGTGCCAGCAGGGAACAGGATTACGAGCAGTACTTC.

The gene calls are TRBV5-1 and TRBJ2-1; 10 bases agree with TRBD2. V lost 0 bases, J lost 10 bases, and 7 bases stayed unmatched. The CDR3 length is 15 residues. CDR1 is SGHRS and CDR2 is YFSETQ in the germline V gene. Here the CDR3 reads CASSLDTSGKREQFF. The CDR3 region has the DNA TGCGCCAGCAGCTTGGATACTAGCGGGAAACGCGAGCAGTTCTTC.

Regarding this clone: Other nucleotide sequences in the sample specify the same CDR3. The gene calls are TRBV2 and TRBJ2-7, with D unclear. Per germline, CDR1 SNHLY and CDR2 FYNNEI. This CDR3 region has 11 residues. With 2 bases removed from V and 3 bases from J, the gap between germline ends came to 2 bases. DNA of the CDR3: TGTGCCAGCAGTGAACGCTACGAGCAGTACTTC. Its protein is CASSERYEQYF.

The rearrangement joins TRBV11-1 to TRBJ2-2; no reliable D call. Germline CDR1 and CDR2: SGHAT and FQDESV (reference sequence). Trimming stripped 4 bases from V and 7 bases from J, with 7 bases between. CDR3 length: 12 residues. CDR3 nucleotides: TGTGCCAGCAGCTCCCAATTCGGGGAGCTGTTTTTT. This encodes CASSSQFGELFF.

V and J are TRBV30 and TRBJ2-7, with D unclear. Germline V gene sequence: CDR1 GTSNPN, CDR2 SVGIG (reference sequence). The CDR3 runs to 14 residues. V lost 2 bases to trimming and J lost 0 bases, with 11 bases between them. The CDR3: CAWSFGPHSYEQYF. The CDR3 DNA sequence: TGTGCCTGGAGTTTTGGTCCGCACTCCTACGAGCAGTACTTC. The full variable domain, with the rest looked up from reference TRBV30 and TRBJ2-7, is SQTIHQWPATLVQPVGSPLSLECTVEGTSNPNLYWYRQAAGRGLQLLFYSVGIGQISSEVPQNLSASRPQDRQFILSSKKLLLSDSGFYLCAWSFGPHSYEQYFGPGTRLTVT.